Listed below are T cell receptor beta chains from one sample, sequenced in a study of OX40 agonist ivuxolimab in advanced cancers. The assay was immunoSEQ multiplex PCR, and TCRdb's table has in-frame clones only and misses some. This repertoire shows about 59,000 clones, approximately 80% found once; its top ten account for 0.55% to 0.8%. The sequencing used CD4+ or CD8+ T cells sorted from blood, collected in a trial of the OX40 agonist ivuxolimab. The receptors shown here come from an adult with an advanced solid tumor such as melanoma, head and neck, liver or kidney cancer. CDR3s include the opening cysteine and the closing phenylalanine or tryptophan. The D gene is left open where the match is weak. Size values are once, few and many counts, or a class for expanded clones, and some rows have none.

TRBV10-3	TRBJ2-2	-	-	CAIRPGDFAGELFF	TGTGCCATCAGGCCCGGGGACTTCGCCGGGGAGCTGTTTTTT
TRBV7-8	TRBJ2-1	-	-	CASRLTSSNEQFF	TGTGCCAGCCGCCTAACGAGTTCCAATGAGCAGTTCTTC
TRBV28	TRBJ1-6	-	-	CASSQPGFADSPLHF	TGTGCCAGCAGCCAGCCAGGGTTCGCGGATTCACCCCTCCACTTT
TRBV11-3	TRBJ2-5	-	-	CASSFNEETQYF	TGTGCCAGCAGCTTTAACGAAGAGACCCAGTACTTC
TRBV5-1	TRBJ2-7	once	-	CASSLGGHEQYF	TGCGCCAGCAGCTTGGGGGGGCACGAGCAGTACTTC
TRBV19	TRBJ2-7	once	TRBD2	CASSGLAGGPNEQYF	TGTGCCAGTAGCGGACTAGCGGGAGGGCCCAACGAGCAGTACTTC
TRBV4-1	TRBJ1-2	-	TRBD1	CASSQPTGGNYGYTF	TGCGCCAGCAGCCAACCCACAGGGGGGAACTATGGCTACACCTTC
TRBV11-1	TRBJ2-7	-	-	CASSLGLHSYEQYF	TGTGCCAGCAGCTTAGGACTACATTCCTACGAGCAGTACTTC
TRBV30	TRBJ1-1	few	-	CAWSRAGLTNTEAFF	TGTGCCTGGAGTCGGGCGGGACTCACGAACACTGAAGCTTTCTTT
TRBV11-2	TRBJ2-1	-	TRBD2	CASSSFGGTSGWRQFF	TGTGCCAGCAGCTCATTCGGGGGGACTAGCGGCTGGCGGCAGTTCTTC
TRBV5-6	TRBJ1-5	-	-	CASSFRKGNQPQHF	TGTGCCAGCAGCTTTCGTAAGGGCAATCAGCCCCAGCATTTT
TRBV6-1	TRBJ2-3	-	-	CASSDRTSRKGTDTQYF	TGTGCCAGCAGTGATCGGACCTCCCGCAAGGGCACAGATACGCAGTATTTT
TRBV18	TRBJ1-2	once	-	CASSSRGGIYGYTF	TGTGCCAGCTCATCTCGAGGGGGGATTTATGGCTACACCTTC
TRBV5-1	TRBJ1-1	few	-	CASSLVRGTEAFF	TGCGCCAGCAGCTTGGTCAGGGGCACTGAAGCTTTCTTT
TRBV7-2	TRBJ2-4	-	TRBD2	CASSDRVLAGGNIQYF	TGTGCCAGCAGCGACCGGGTACTAGCGGGCGGAAACATTCAGTACTTC
TRBV6-1	TRBJ1-1	-	-	CASSGHGDYYTEAFF	TGTGCCAGCAGTGGACACGGGGACTACTACACTGAAGCTTTCTTT
TRBV7-8	TRBJ1-1	-	-	CASSRDRPMNTEAFF	TGTGCCAGCAGCCGAGACAGGCCAATGAACACTGAAGCTTTCTTT
TRBV5-1	TRBJ2-7	-	-	CASSLVVTTSYEQYF	TGCGCCAGCAGCTTGGTAGTGACGACCTCCTACGAGCAGTACTTC
TRBV11-2	TRBJ2-3	-	-	CASSLIGQGTDTQYF	TGTGCCAGCAGCTTAATTGGGCAGGGAACAGATACGCAGTATTTT
TRBV4-1	TRBJ2-1	-	TRBD2	CASSQPGTSGYNEQFF	TGCGCCAGCAGCCAACCCGGGACTAGCGGCTACAATGAGCAGTTCTTC
TRBV5-1	TRBJ1-1	once	-	CASSLEQANTEAFF	TGCGCCAGCAGCTTGGAACAGGCGAACACTGAAGCTTTCTTT
TRBV30	TRBJ2-1	-	-	CAWTVSYNEQFF	TGTGCCTGGACCGTCTCCTACAATGAGCAGTTCTTC
TRBV6-5	TRBJ1-2	few	-	CASSQLQGNYGYTF	TGTGCCAGCAGCCAACTACAGGGAAACTATGGCTACACCTTC
TRBV5-1	TRBJ2-3	once	-	CASSLGGFPDTQYF	TGCGCCAGCAGCTTGGGAGGGTTCCCAGATACGCAGTATTTT
TRBV5-1	TRBJ2-3	-	-	CASSLLGPDTQYF	TGCGCCAGCAGCTTGTTAGGGCCCGATACGCAGTATTTT
TRBV7-9	TRBJ1-2	few	-	CASSSWGDGYTF	TGTGCCAGCAGCTCTTGGGGTGATGGCTACACCTTC
TRBV27	TRBJ2-5	-	-	CASSAGLTETQYF	TGTGCCAGCTCGGCGGGATTGACAGAGACCCAGTACTTC
TRBV15	TRBJ2-1	-	-	CATSRGAGERNEQFF	TGTGCCACCAGCAGAGGAGCAGGGGAGCGCAATGAGCAGTTCTTC
TRBV5-4	TRBJ2-7	-	-	CASSPGPNEQYF	TGTGCCAGCAGCCCGGGCCCAAACGAGCAGTACTTC
TRBV9	TRBJ2-7	-	-	CASSRLGDGDEQYF	TGTGCCAGCAGCCGACTAGGGGACGGAGACGAGCAGTACTTC
TRBV29-1	TRBJ2-7	once	TRBD1	CSVGTGVDEQYF	TGCAGCGTTGGGACAGGGGTTGACGAGCAGTACTTC
TRBV5-1	TRBJ1-1	-	-	CASSRTALNTEAFF	TGCGCCAGCAGCCGGACGGCATTGAACACTGAAGCTTTCTTT
TRBV6-6	TRBJ1-6	once	-	CASSYDSTNSPLHF	TGTGCCAGCAGTTACGACAGCACTAATTCACCCCTCCACTTT
TRBV27	TRBJ1-2	-	-	CASSPRWGPTHGYTF	TGTGCCAGCTCCCCCCGCTGGGGCCCCACCCATGGCTACACCTTC
TRBV21-1	TRBJ2-3	-	-	CASRVSLHRATQYF	TGTGCCAGCAGGGTTTCGCTACACAGGGCTACGCAGTATTTT
TRBV7-3	TRBJ2-7	few	TRBD1	CASSLLTGGEQYF	TGTGCCAGCAGCTTATTGACAGGGGGCGAGCAGTACTTC
TRBV7-3	TRBJ2-3	-	-	CASSPTPGVGTDTQYF	TGTGCCAGCAGCCCGACCCCGGGGGTAGGCACAGATACGCAGTATTTT
TRBV5-5	TRBJ1-1	-	-	CASSLVTFLTEAFF	TGTGCCAGCAGCTTGGTAACATTCCTCACTGAAGCTTTCTTT
TRBV15	TRBJ1-3	-	-	CATSRGTGSNSGNTIYF	TGTGCCACCAGCAGAGGAACAGGATCCAACTCTGGAAACACCATATATTTT
TRBV9	TRBJ1-3	-	-	CASSDVSSGNTIYF	TGTGCCAGCAGCGACGTTTCCTCTGGAAACACCATATATTTT
TRBV20-1	TRBJ2-1	once	-	CSARGYNEQFF	TGCAGTGCTAGAGGTTACAATGAGCAGTTCTTC
TRBV6-5	TRBJ2-7	-	TRBD2	CASSFTSGRVYEQYF	TGTGCCAGCAGTTTCACTAGCGGGAGGGTCTACGAGCAGTACTTC
TRBV7-6	TRBJ2-3	-	TRBD2	CASSLTSGKDTQYF	TGTGCCAGCAGCTTGACTAGCGGGAAGGATACGCAGTATTTT
TRBV2	TRBJ2-7	-	-	CASSEAASSYEQYF	TGTGCCAGCAGTGAAGCGGCTAGTTCCTACGAGCAGTACTTC
TRBV7-9	TRBJ2-5	-	-	CASSLAPETQYF	TGTGCCAGCAGCTTAGCGCCAGAGACCCAGTACTTC
TRBV2	TRBJ2-5	-	-	CASQTERQETQYF	TGTGCCAGTCAGACGGAGCGGCAAGAGACCCAGTACTTC
TRBV7-5	TRBJ1-2	-	-	CARSLRTLSYGYTF	TGTGCCAGAAGCTTACGGACACTTAGCTATGGCTACACCTTC
TRBV4-2	TRBJ2-2	-	-	CASSQDLERLANTGELFF	TGTGCCAGCAGCCAAGATTTAGAACGGCTAGCGAATACCGGGGAGCTGTTTTTT
TRBV5-1	TRBJ1-2	once	-	CASSRTDSGYGYTF	TGCGCCAGCAGCCGAACCGACTCGGGCTATGGCTACACCTTC
TRBV25-1	TRBJ2-7	many	TRBD1	CASSVAGGDEQYF	TGTGCCAGCAGTGTGGCAGGGGGCGACGAGCAGTACTTC